The rows below give T cell receptor beta chains drawn from one sample of a study of blood T cell repertoires in COVID-19. Clones were sequenced by immunoSEQ multiplex PCR, and TCRdb holds only the in-frame ones, with some missing. Of roughly 240,000 clones listed, 65% to 90% are singletons. Input material: peripheral blood. Receptors originate from a man aged 45 to 65 with COVID-19, enrolled during active disease. Both conserved end residues are part of each CDR3. The order of the fields is J gene, D gene, clone size, V gene, CDR3 DNA, CDR3 protein. D genes are given only for firm matches. Expanded clones are given a class, and other clones once, few, many or no size at all.

TRBJ2-7 | TRBD1 | - | TRBV19 | TGTGCCACCACGACAGGGCCTAGTAACGAGCAGTACTTC | CATTTGPSNEQYF
TRBJ2-2 | - | - | TRBV7-3 | TGTGCCAGCGGGAAGGGGACTGGGGAGCTGTTTTTT | CASGKGTGELFF
TRBJ1-6 | TRBD1 | - | TRBV7-8 | TGTGCCAGCAGCTTAGGGACAGGGGTTAATTCACCCCTCCACTTT | CASSLGTGVNSPLHF
TRBJ2-1 | TRBD1 | - | TRBV7-3 | TGTGCCAGCAGCTCCGACAGGGGGACTTACAATGAGCAGTTCTTC | CASSSDRGTYNEQFF
TRBJ2-5 | - | - | TRBV28 | TGTGCCAGCATGAGGGGGGGCGGGGAGACCCAGTACTTC | CASMRGGGETQYF
TRBJ1-5 | TRBD1 | - | TRBV2 | TGTGCCAGCAGAACTCCGGGACAGACATATCAGCCCCAGCATTTT | CASRTPGQTYQPQHF
TRBJ2-5 | - | - | TRBV15 | TGTGCCACCAGCAGAGAGGGCAGTTCAGGGTTGGAGACCCAGTACTTC | CATSREGSSGLETQYF
TRBJ1-2 | - | - | TRBV19 | TGTGCCAGTAGTAGAGGGACTAACTATGGCTACACCTTC | CASSRGTNYGYTF
TRBJ2-7 | TRBD1 | - | TRBV19 | TGTGCCAGTAGTACCGGGACAGGACCCTACGAGCAGTACTTC | CASSTGTGPYEQYF
TRBJ1-5 | - | few | TRBV6-1 | TGTGCCAGCAGTTATCAGAGCAATCAGCCCCAGCATTTT | CASSYQSNQPQHF
TRBJ2-2 | - | once | TRBV28 | TGTGCCAGCAATCGCGACAGCCTGAACACCGGGGAGCTGTTTTTT | CASNRDSLNTGELFF
TRBJ1-5 | - | - | TRBV20-1 | TGCAGTGCTAGTACGGAGGGCGGGGAGCCCCAGCATTTT | CSASTEGGEPQHF
TRBJ1-1 | - | few | TRBV4-1 | TGCGCCAGCAGCCAGGGAGGTGCTGAAGCTTTCTTT | CASSQGGAEAFF
TRBJ1-4 | TRBD1 | - | TRBV7-2 | TGTGCCAGCAGCGGAAGGACAGGGGCTGAAAAACTGTTTTTT | CASSGRTGAEKLFF
TRBJ1-4 | TRBD1 | - | TRBV2 | TGTGCCAGCAGCTCGGACAGGTTTCCAACTAATGAAAAACTGTTTTTT | CASSSDRFPTNEKLFF
TRBJ2-1 | - | - | TRBV7-3 | TGTGCCAGCAGCCTCGACAGGAGTAATGAGCAGTTCTTC | CASSLDRSNEQFF
TRBJ2-2 | TRBD1 | - | TRBV5-5 | TGTGCCAGCAGCCACGGGACAGGGGAAACCGGGGAGCTGTTTTTT | CASSHGTGETGELFF
TRBJ1-3 | - | - | TRBV7-2 | TGTGCCAGCAGCCTATGGACAGTTTCTGGAAACACCATATATTTT | CASSLWTVSGNTIYF
TRBJ1-2 | TRBD1 | - | TRBV30 | TGTGCCTGGATACCGGGACAGGCACTCTATGGCTACACCTTC | CAWIPGQALYGYTF
TRBJ2-2 | TRBD2 | few | TRBV10-3 | TGTGCCATCAGCTGGCGGGGGGGAATGAACACCGGGGAGCTGTTTTTT | CAISWRGGMNTGELFF
TRBJ1-2 | TRBD1 | few | TRBV7-9 | TGTGCCAGCAGCGGGACAGGGGGCTATGGCTACACCTTC | CASSGTGGYGYTF
TRBJ2-7 | TRBD1 | - | TRBV5-1 | TGCGCCAGCAGGGACGGGACAGGGGTTCTCTACGAGCAGTACTTC | CASRDGTGVLYEQYF
TRBJ1-1 | - | - | TRBV28 | TGTGCCAGCAGTTTATTACGTAGCATTACTGAAGCTTTCTTT | CASSLLRSITEAFF
TRBJ1-1 | - | few | TRBV28 | TGTGCCAGCAGTTTATTTGCGGGGGCTGGTGAAGCTTTCTTT | CASSLFAGAGEAFF
TRBJ2-7 | TRBD1 | - | TRBV15 | TGTGCCACCAGCAGGGCCGGGACAGGGACCTACGAGCAGTACTTC | CATSRAGTGTYEQYF
TRBJ2-2 | - | few | TRBV11-3 | TGTGCCAGCAGCTTAGACGGGGGGCGGACCACCGGGGAGCTGTTTTTT | CASSLDGGRTTGELFF
TRBJ2-3 | - | - | TRBV24-1 | TGTGCCACCAGCCAATGGTCAGGGGACACAGATACGCAGTATTTT | CATSQWSGDTDTQYF
TRBJ1-3 | - | - | TRBV7-8 | TGTGCCAGCAGCTTAGACAGGGTTGGAAACACCATATATTTT | CASSLDRVGNTIYF
TRBJ2-7 | - | - | TRBV7-9 | TGTGCCAGCAGCGCCCCTGGTGGGACTGTTTCCTACGAGCAGTACTTC | CASSAPGGTVSYEQYF
TRBJ1-2 | - | few | TRBV10-3 | TGTGCCATCACCGTGACTGGGGGGGGCGATGGCTACACCTTC | CAITVTGGGDGYTF
TRBJ1-6 | - | few | TRBV18 | TGTGCCAGCTCATCTTCTTATAATTCACCCCTCCACTTT | CASSSSYNSPLHF
TRBJ1-2 | TRBD1 | once | TRBV6-5 | TGTGCCAGCAGTTACACAGGGGATGGCTACACCTTC | CASSYTGDGYTF
TRBJ1-4 | TRBD1 | - | TRBV7-9 | TGTGCCGGGACAGTAGGGAATGAAAAACTGTTTTTT | CAGTVGNEKLFF
TRBJ1-2 | - | - | TRBV21-1 | TGTGCCAGCACCCTGGGACAGGGGGTCTATGGCTACACCTTC | CASTLGQGVYGYTF
TRBJ2-7 | TRBD1 | - | TRBV5-5 | TGTGCCAGCAGCTTGGGTACAGGGGGCTCGACCTACGAGCAGTACTTC | CASSLGTGGSTYEQYF
TRBJ2-2 | - | - | TRBV30 | TGTGCCTGGACGGTGCGTACGAACACCGGGGAGCTGTTTTTT | CAWTVRTNTGELFF
TRBJ1-4 | TRBD1 | - | TRBV18 | TGTGCCAGCTCACCACCGGCAGGGGGGAATGAAAAACTGTTTTTT | CASSPPAGGNEKLFF
TRBJ2-3 | TRBD2 | - | TRBV3-1/TRBV3-2 | TGTGCCAGCAGCCAAGATCCGACTAGCGGGGCAGATACGCAGTATTTT | CASSQDPTSGADTQYF
TRBJ1-1 | TRBD1 | - | TRBV7-2 | TGTGCCAGCAGCTTTGGACAGGGGAACACTGAAGCTTTCTTT | CASSFGQGNTEAFF
TRBJ1-1 | - | - | TRBV5-1 | TGCGCCAGCAGCAACGGACAGCCGAACACTGAAGCTTTCTTT | CASSNGQPNTEAFF
TRBJ1-5 | - | few | TRBV4-1 | TGCGCCAGCAGCCAAGAGCTCTCACCTACGAGGAATCAGCCCCAGCATTTT | CASSQELSPTRNQPQHF
TRBJ2-7 | - | - | TRBV19 | TGTGCCAGTAGTATCTCCGGGTCCTACGAGCAGTACTTC | CASSISGSYEQYF
TRBJ2-3 | - | - | TRBV9 | TGTGCCAGCAGCGTAGTCGGTAGCACAGATACGCAGTATTTT | CASSVVGSTDTQYF
TRBJ2-1 | TRBD1 | once | TRBV11-2 | TGTGCCAGCAGCGGGCGGACAGGGGGCCACAATGAGCAGTTCTTC | CASSGRTGGHNEQFF
TRBJ2-5 | TRBD2 | - | TRBV15 | TGTGCCACAGCTACTAGCGGGCAAGAGACCCAGTACTTC | CATATSGQETQYF
TRBJ2-2 | - | once | TRBV5-1 | TGCGCCAGCAGCGATCCCGCCGGCACCGGGGAGCTGTTTTTT | CASSDPAGTGELFF
TRBJ1-1 | TRBD1 | - | TRBV9 | TGTGCCAGCAGCGTACCTAGACAGGGGGGGAACACTGAAGCTTTCTTT | CASSVPRQGGNTEAFF
TRBJ2-3 | TRBD1 | once | TRBV7-9 | TGTGCCAGCAGCTCGTCGACAGGGGGATGGACGCAGTATTTT | CASSSSTGGWTQYF
TRBJ1-2 | TRBD1 | - | TRBV5-1 | TGCGCCAGCAGCTTGCAGGGAACCAGGGGGTATGGCTACACCTTC | CASSLQGTRGYGYTF
TRBJ1-2 | - | - | TRBV6-5 | TGTGCCAGCAGCGATCCGGGACACTCAGTGTATGGCTACACCTTC | CASSDPGHSVYGYTF
TRBJ1-1 | - | - | TRBV7-2 | TGTGCCAGCAGTCGTCAAGTCGACAGGCTTCACACTGAAGCTTTCTTT | CASSRQVDRLHTEAFF
TRBJ1-4 | - | - | TRBV5-1 | TGCGCCAGCAGCTTGACAGGGACGGCTAATGAAAAACTGTTTTTT | CASSLTGTANEKLFF
TRBJ1-2 | - | - | TRBV18 | TGTGCCAGCTCATCTGAGACAGCGAACTATGGCTACACCTTC | CASSSETANYGYTF
TRBJ1-4 | - | - | TRBV5-4 | TGTGCCAGCAGCCCCCAGTCAGGGGATGAAAAACTGTTTTTT | CASSPQSGDEKLFF
TRBJ1-5 | - | few | TRBV7-3 | TGTGCCAGCAGCTTAACTTCCGATCAGCCCCAGCATTTT | CASSLTSDQPQHF
TRBJ1-1 | - | - | TRBV30 | TGTGCCTGGAGTAACAGGGCGAGGACTGAAGCTTTCTTT | CAWSNRARTEAFF
TRBJ2-7 | - | - | TRBV28 | TGTGCCAGCAGTTTAGAGGGCAGACTCTACGAGCAGTACTTC | CASSLEGRLYEQYF
TRBJ2-3 | TRBD1 | - | TRBV5-1 | TGCGCCAGCAGCCCCGGACAGGGTAGGACAGATACGCAGTATTTT | CASSPGQGRTDTQYF
TRBJ2-1 | - | - | TRBV9 | TGTGCCAGCAGCGCCGACGTAGCGAATGAGCAGTTCTTC | CASSADVANEQFF
TRBJ2-1 | TRBD2 | - | TRBV3-1/TRBV3-2 | TGTGCCAGCAGCCAAGCTAGCGGGGGCCTCGCGAGAAATGAGCAGTTCTTC | CASSQASGGLARNEQFF